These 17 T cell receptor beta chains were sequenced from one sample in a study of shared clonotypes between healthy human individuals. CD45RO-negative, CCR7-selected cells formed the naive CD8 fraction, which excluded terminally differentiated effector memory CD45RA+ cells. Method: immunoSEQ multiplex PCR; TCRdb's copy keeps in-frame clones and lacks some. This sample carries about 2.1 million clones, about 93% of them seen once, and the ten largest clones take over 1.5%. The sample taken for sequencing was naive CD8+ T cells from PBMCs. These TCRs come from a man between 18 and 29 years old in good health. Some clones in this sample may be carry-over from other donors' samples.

CDR3 sequence (DNA): TGTGCCAGCAGCTTAGGTACCGGGGAGGAGCAGCATTTT. Its protein is CASSLGTGEEQHF. The genes are TRBV13 and TRBJ1-5; D is uncertain. The germline V gene encodes CDR1 PRHDT and CDR2 FYEKMQ (reference sequence). This CDR3 has 13 residues. The V end was cut by 0 bases, the J end by 13 bases, with 13 bases between.

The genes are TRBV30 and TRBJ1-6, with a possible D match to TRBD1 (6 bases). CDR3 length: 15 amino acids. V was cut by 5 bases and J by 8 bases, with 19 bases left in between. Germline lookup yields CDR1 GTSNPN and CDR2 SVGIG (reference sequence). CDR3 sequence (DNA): TGTGCCTGGGGTCCCTGGCAGGGGATGGATTCACCCCTCCACTTT. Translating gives CAWGPWQGMDSPLHF.

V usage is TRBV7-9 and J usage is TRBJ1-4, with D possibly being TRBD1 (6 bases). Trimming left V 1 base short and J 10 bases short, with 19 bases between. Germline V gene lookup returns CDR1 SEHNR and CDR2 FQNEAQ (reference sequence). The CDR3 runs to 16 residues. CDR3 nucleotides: TGTGCCAGCAGCTTAGTCGCGGGACATGCTGGCGGAAAACTGTTTTTT. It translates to CASSLVAGHAGGKLFF.

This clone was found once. CDR3 region: CASSPRGVGTDTQYF. In nucleotides, the CDR3 is TGTGCCAGCAGCCCACGGGGCGTCGGGACAGATACGCAGTATTTT. V usage is TRBV7-2 and J usage is TRBJ2-3; tentatively, D is TRBD1 or TRBD2 (5 bases each). The CDR3 is 15 residues long. CDR1 and CDR2 from the germline V gene are SGHTA and FQGNSA. V was cut by 5 bases and J by 3 bases, with 15 bases left in between.

The CDR3 nucleotides are TGTGCCAGCAGCTTGACGTTAGAGTCGGTCGACGAGCAGTACTTC. Translation: CASSLTLESVDEQYF. This chain links TRBV5-6 with TRBJ2-7; D gene unclear. The germline gives CDR1 SGHDT, CDR2 YYEEEE. V was pared by 1 base and J by 5 bases, with 16 bases between. CDR3 length: 15 amino acids.

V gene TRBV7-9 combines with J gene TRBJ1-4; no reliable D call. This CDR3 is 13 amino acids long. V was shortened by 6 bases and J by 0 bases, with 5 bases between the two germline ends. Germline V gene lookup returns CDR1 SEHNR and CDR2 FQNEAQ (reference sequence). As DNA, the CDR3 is TGTGCCAGCAGAAGTACAACTAATGAAAAACTGTTTTTT. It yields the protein CASRSTTNEKLFF. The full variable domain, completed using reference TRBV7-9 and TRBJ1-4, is DTGVSQNPRHKITKRGQNVTFRCDPISEHNRLYWYRQTLGQGPEFLTYFQNEAQLEKSRLLSDRFSAERPKGSFSTLEIQRTEQGDSAMYLCASRSTTNEKLFFGSGTQLSVL.

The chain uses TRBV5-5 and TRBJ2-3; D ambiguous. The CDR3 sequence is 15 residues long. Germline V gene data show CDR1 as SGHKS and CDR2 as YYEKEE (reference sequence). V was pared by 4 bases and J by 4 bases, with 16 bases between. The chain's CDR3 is CASSLASRPADTQYF. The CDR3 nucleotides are TGTGCCAGCAGCCTCGCCTCGCGTCCTGCAGATACGCAGTATTTT.

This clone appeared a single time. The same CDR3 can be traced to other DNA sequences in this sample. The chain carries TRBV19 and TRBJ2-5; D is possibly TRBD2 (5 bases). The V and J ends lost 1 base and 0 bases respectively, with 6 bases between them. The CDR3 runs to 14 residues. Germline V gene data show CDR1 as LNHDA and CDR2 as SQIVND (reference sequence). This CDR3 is CASSIGRYQETQYF. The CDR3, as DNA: TGTGCCAGTAGTATAGGGAGGTACCAAGAGACCCAGTACTTC.

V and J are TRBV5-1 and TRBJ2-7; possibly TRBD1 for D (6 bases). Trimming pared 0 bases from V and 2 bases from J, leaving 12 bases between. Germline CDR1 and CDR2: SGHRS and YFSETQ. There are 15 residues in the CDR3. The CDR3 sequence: CASSLARDNAYEQYF. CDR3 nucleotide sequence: TGCGCCAGCAGCTTGGCCCGGGACAATGCCTACGAGCAGTACTTC.

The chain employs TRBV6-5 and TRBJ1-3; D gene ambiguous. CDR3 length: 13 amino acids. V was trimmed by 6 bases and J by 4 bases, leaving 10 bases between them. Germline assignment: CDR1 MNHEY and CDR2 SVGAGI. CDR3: CASSQHGGNTIYF. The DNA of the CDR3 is TGTGCCAGCAGCCAACACGGAGGAAACACCATATATTTT.

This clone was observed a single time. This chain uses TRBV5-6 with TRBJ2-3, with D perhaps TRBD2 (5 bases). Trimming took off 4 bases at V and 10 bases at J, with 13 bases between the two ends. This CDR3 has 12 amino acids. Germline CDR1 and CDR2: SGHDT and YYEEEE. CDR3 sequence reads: CASSLPLGAQYF. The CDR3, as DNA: TGTGCCAGCAGCCTACCCCTCGGGGCGCAGTATTTT.

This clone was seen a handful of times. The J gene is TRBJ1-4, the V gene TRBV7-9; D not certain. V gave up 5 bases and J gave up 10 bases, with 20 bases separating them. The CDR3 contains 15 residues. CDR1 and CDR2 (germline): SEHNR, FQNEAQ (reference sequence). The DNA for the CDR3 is TGTGCCAGCAGCCCAAACGGTCAGGATAGGCGAAAACTGTTTTTT. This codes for CASSPNGQDRRKLFF. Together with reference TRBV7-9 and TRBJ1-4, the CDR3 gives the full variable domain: DTGVSQNPRHKITKRGQNVTFRCDPISEHNRLYWYRQTLGQGPEFLTYFQNEAQLEKSRLLSDRFSAERPKGSFSTLEIQRTEQGDSAMYLCASSPNGQDRRKLFFGSGTQLSVL.

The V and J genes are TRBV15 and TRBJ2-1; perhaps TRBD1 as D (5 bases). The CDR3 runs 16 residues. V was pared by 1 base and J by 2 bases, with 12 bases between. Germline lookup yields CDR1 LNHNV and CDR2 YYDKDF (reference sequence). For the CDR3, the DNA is TGTGCCACCAGCAGAGTTCTAACAGGTACCTACAATGAGCAGTTCTTC. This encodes CATSRVLTGTYNEQFF.

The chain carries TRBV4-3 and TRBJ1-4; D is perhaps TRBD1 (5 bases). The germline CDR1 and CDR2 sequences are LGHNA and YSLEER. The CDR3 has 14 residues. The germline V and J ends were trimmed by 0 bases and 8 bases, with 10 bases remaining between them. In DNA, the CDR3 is TGCGCCAGCAGCCAAGAAATACGGGGGGAAAAACTGTTTTTT. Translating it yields CASSQEIRGEKLFF.

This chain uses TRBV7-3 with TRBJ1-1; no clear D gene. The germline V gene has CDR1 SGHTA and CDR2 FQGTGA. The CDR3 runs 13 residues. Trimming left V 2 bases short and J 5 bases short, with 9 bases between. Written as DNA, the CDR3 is TGTGCCAGCAGCTTAGGCGGCGAAACTGAAGCTTTCTTT. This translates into CASSLGGETEAFF.

As DNA, the CDR3 is TGTGCCAGCAGCACATGGGGACTAGCCGAGACCCAGTACTTC. Protein: CASSTWGLAETQYF. The chain recombines TRBV7-8 with TRBJ2-5; TRBD2 matches 9 bases. The CDR3 is 14 residues long. Germline lookup yields CDR1 SGHVS and CDR2 FQNEAQ. V dropped 5 bases and J dropped 5; count of bases not matched to a gene: 6.

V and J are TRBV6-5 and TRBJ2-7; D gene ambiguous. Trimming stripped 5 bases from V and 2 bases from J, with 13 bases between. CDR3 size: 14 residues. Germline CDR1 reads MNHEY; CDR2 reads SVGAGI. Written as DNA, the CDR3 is TGTGCCAGCAGTCCCCGTGTCCGAGCCTACGAGCAGTACTTC. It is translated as CASSPRVRAYEQYF.